Listed below are T cell receptor beta chains from one sample, sequenced in a study of control samples from healthy donors and cancer patients. This table comes from immunoSEQ multiplex PCR, and its TCRdb copy is limited to in-frame clones, with some not included. The table lists roughly 80,000 clones, roughly 90% of them singletons, with approximately 5.1% in the top ten. Material: blood. Source of these receptors: a woman aged 50 to 60 in good health. CDR3s include the opening cysteine and the closing phenylalanine or tryptophan. The order of the fields is J gene, V gene, D gene, clone size, CDR3 length, CDR3 protein, CDR3 DNA. A D gene is named only where the DNA matches it firmly. Not every row has a clone size; where given, it reads once, few, many or a size class.

TRBJ2-3	TRBV5-1	NA	NA	12	CATGPQADTQYF	TGCGCCACCGGCCCTCAGGCAGATACGCAGTATTTT
TRBJ2-7	TRBV3-1/TRBV3-2	NA	NA	14	CASSDRGGRYEQYF	TGTGCCAGCAGCGATAGGGGGGGGCGGTACGAGCAGTACTTC
TRBJ1-4	TRBV6-1	NA	NA	16	CASSASVRQVNEKLFF	TGTGCCAGCAGTGCCAGCGTTCGACAGGTTAATGAAAAACTGTTTTTT
TRBJ1-5	TRBV6-4	NA	NA	14	CASSGGNNNQPQHF	TGTGCCAGCAGTGGTGGGAATAATAATCAGCCCCAGCATTTT
TRBJ1-2	TRBV30	NA	NA	16	CAWSVWPGTLNYGYTF	TGTGCCTGGAGTGTATGGCCAGGGACCCTTAACTATGGCTACACCTTC
TRBJ2-1	TRBV5-8	TRBD2	NA	15	CASSVGTSGFNEQFF	TGTGCCAGCAGCGTAGGGACTAGCGGCTTCAATGAGCAGTTCTTC
TRBJ2-7	TRBV5-1	NA	NA	14	CASSLEVGTNEQYF	TGCGCCAGCAGCTTGGAAGTGGGTACCAACGAGCAGTACTTC
TRBJ2-1	TRBV6-5	NA	NA	14	CASSYRGGRNEQFF	TGTGCCAGCAGTTATAGGGGGGGCCGAAATGAGCAGTTCTTC
TRBJ1-1	TRBV27	NA	NA	13	CASSFHLGGEAFF	TGTGCCAGCAGTTTCCACCTCGGGGGTGAAGCTTTCTTT
TRBJ2-1	TRBV19	TRBD2	NA	18	CASSIIGLAEKPYNEQFF	TGTGCCAGTAGTATAATAGGACTAGCGGAGAAGCCCTACAATGAGCAGTTCTTC
TRBJ1-5	TRBV7-8	TRBD1	NA	14	CASSLTGEDQPQHF	TGTGCCAGCAGCCTGACAGGGGAAGATCAGCCCCAGCATTTT
TRBJ2-3	TRBV6-4	NA	NA	15	CASRSRESGTDTQYF	TGTGCCAGCAGATCAAGGGAATCGGGCACAGATACGCAGTATTTT
TRBJ1-4	TRBV6-5	NA	NA	14	CASSYTGGTEKLFF	TGTGCCAGCAGTTACACGGGAGGTACTGAAAAACTGTTTTTT
TRBJ2-2	TRBV11-3	NA	NA	15	CASSFGTANTGELFF	TGTGCCAGCAGCTTTGGTACAGCGAACACCGGGGAGCTGTTTTTT
TRBJ2-3	TRBV18	NA	NA	14	CASSPDYNTDTQYF	TGTGCCAGCTCGCCTGACTATAACACAGATACGCAGTATTTT
TRBJ2-7	TRBV7-8	TRBD2	NA	13	CASTRLAGFEQYF	TGTGCCAGCACCCGACTAGCGGGGTTCGAGCAGTACTTC
TRBJ1-4	TRBV28	TRBD1	NA	15	CASGIPGQGGKKLFF	TGTGCCAGCGGGATTCCGGGACAGGGTGGTAAAAAACTGTTTTTT
TRBJ2-7	TRBV6-5	NA	NA	16	CASSYSAGTPRNEQYF	TGTGCCAGCAGTTACTCTGCCGGGACTCCACGTAACGAGCAGTACTTC
TRBJ2-7	TRBV5-1	NA	NA	15	CASSASKVLPYEQYF	TGCGCCAGCAGCGCTTCAAAAGTACTACCCTACGAGCAGTACTTC
TRBJ2-2	TRBV6-2/TRBV6-3	NA	NA	19	CASSYSIDPDDRNTGELFF	TGTGCCAGCAGTTACTCGATAGATCCAGACGACAGGAACACCGGGGAGCTGTTTTTT
TRBJ2-7	TRBV24-1	NA	NA	14	CATSEPGAEGEQYF	TGTGCCACCAGTGAACCAGGGGCCGAGGGCGAGCAGTACTTC
TRBJ1-5	TRBV6-6	NA	few	15	CASSYRGGFGEPQHF	TGTGCCAGCAGTTACAGGGGAGGGTTCGGAGAGCCCCAGCATTTT
TRBJ1-5	TRBV14	NA	once	16	CASSPLGAVGNQPQHF	TGTGCCAGCAGCCCACTAGGTGCAGTGGGCAATCAGCCCCAGCATTTT
TRBJ1-2	TRBV27	NA	NA	14	CASSLVGGGNGYTF	TGTGCCAGCAGCCTCGTCGGGGGCGGGAATGGCTACACCTTC
TRBJ2-3	TRBV6-1	NA	NA	12	CASSDGRDTQYF	TGTGCCAGCAGTGACGGGAGAGATACGCAGTATTTT
TRBJ1-6	TRBV6-6	NA	NA	13	CASRRDDPSPLHF	TGTGCCAGCAGACGGGACGACCCCTCACCCCTCCACTTT
TRBJ2-1	TRBV7-2	NA	NA	13	CASSDSSGHEQFF	TGTGCCAGCAGCGATTCTAGTGGCCATGAGCAGTTCTTC
TRBJ1-4	TRBV30	NA	NA	13	CAWSVQGREKLFF	TGTGCCTGGAGTGTGCAGGGCCGTGAAAAACTGTTTTTT
TRBJ2-7	TRBV12-3/TRBV12-4	TRBD1	NA	13	CASSPDRAYEQYF	TGTGCCAGCAGCCCCGACAGGGCCTACGAGCAGTACTTC
TRBJ1-2	TRBV9	NA	few	10	CASSGPLYTF	TGTGCCAGCAGCGGCCCGCTCTACACCTTC
TRBJ2-1	TRBV15	TRBD1	NA	15	CATSRGTGRGTEQFF	TGTGCCACCAGCAGGGGGACAGGGAGGGGTACTGAGCAGTTCTTC
TRBJ2-1	TRBV30	TRBD2	NA	14	CAWSVGLASNEQFF	TGTGCCTGGAGTGTGGGACTAGCGAGCAATGAGCAGTTCTTC
TRBJ2-1	TRBV30	NA	NA	15	CAWNTGTPKNNEQFF	TGTGCCTGGAATACAGGGACCCCCAAAAACAATGAGCAGTTCTTC